The rows below give T cell receptor beta chains drawn from one sample of a study of preoperative IRX-2 immunotherapy in early breast cancer. TCRdb keeps only in-frame clones here, not all; method: immunoSEQ multiplex PCR. The repertoire holds 30,000 to 45,000 clones, with around 82% as singletons. Specimen: lymph node tissue, collected after IRX-2 immunotherapy. All receptors derive from a human donor with breast cancer. Both conserved end residues are part of each CDR3. A D gene is named only where the DNA matches it firmly. Clone size appears in some rows only: once, few, many, or a class for an expanded clone.

D gene: .
V gene: TRBV7-6
clone size: .
J gene: TRBJ1-4
CDR3 protein: CASSLGATTNEKLFF
CDR3 DNA: TGTGCCAGCAGCTTGGGGGCTACAACTAATGAAAAACTGTTTTTT

D gene: .
V gene: TRBV7-1
clone size: .
J gene: TRBJ2-6
CDR3 protein: CASNRDYSGANVLTF
CDR3 DNA: TGTGCCAGCAACAGGGACTACTCTGGGGCCAACGTCCTGACTTTC

D gene: TRBD2
V gene: TRBV7-1
clone size: .
J gene: TRBJ2-1
CDR3 protein: CASNPGLGENEQFF
CDR3 DNA: TGTGCCAGCAACCCCGGACTAGGGGAGAATGAGCAGTTCTTC

D gene: .
V gene: TRBV15
clone size: .
J gene: TRBJ1-5
CDR3 protein: CATSREWGFNQPQHF
CDR3 DNA: TGTGCCACCAGCAGAGAATGGGGGTTCAATCAGCCCCAGCATTTT

D gene: TRBD1
V gene: TRBV6-1
clone size: once
J gene: TRBJ1-4
CDR3 protein: CASSEARGQGNEKLFF
CDR3 DNA: TGTGCCAGCAGTGAAGCGCGGGGACAGGGAAATGAAAAACTGTTTTTT

D gene: .
V gene: TRBV6-8
clone size: .
J gene: TRBJ1-6
CDR3 protein: CASSYEGWNSPLHF
CDR3 DNA: TGTGCCAGCAGTTACGAAGGGTGGAATTCACCCCTCCACTTT

D gene: .
V gene: TRBV11-3
clone size: .
J gene: TRBJ1-4
CDR3 protein: CASSLDKRNEKLFF
CDR3 DNA: TGTGCCAGCAGCTTGGACAAGAGGAATGAAAAACTGTTTTTT

D gene: .
V gene: TRBV18
clone size: .
J gene: TRBJ2-5
CDR3 protein: CASSPTGPQETQYF
CDR3 DNA: TGTGCCAGCTCACCAACGGGGCCCCAAGAGACCCAGTACTTC

D gene: .
V gene: TRBV7-5
clone size: few
J gene: TRBJ1-3
CDR3 protein: CASSLRVSGNTIYF
CDR3 DNA: TGTGCCAGCAGCCTCAGGGTCTCCGGAAACACCATATATTTT

D gene: .
V gene: TRBV6-8
clone size: .
J gene: TRBJ2-2
CDR3 protein: CASSYGQGNTGELFF
CDR3 DNA: TGTGCCAGCAGTTACGGCCAGGGTAACACCGGGGAGCTGTTTTTT

D gene: .
V gene: TRBV6-8
clone size: .
J gene: TRBJ1-2
CDR3 protein: CASSIAGNYGYTF
CDR3 DNA: TGTGCCAGCAGTATCGCCGGGAACTATGGCTACACCTTC

D gene: .
V gene: TRBV11-3
clone size: .
J gene: TRBJ1-4
CDR3 protein: CASSLDRTATNEKLFF
CDR3 DNA: TGTGCCAGCAGCTTAGATAGAACAGCAACTAATGAAAAACTGTTTTTT

D gene: TRBD2
V gene: TRBV28
clone size: .
J gene: TRBJ2-1
CDR3 protein: CASSLGTSSYNEQFF
CDR3 DNA: TGTGCCAGCAGTTTAGGGACTAGCTCCTACAATGAGCAGTTCTTC

D gene: .
V gene: TRBV28
clone size: .
J gene: TRBJ1-1
CDR3 protein: CASTLRDGEAFF
CDR3 DNA: TGTGCCAGCACCCTACGCGACGGGGAAGCTTTCTTT

D gene: .
V gene: TRBV19
clone size: .
J gene: TRBJ2-2
CDR3 protein: CASTARLHGSLNTGELFF
CDR3 DNA: TGTGCCAGTACTGCTCGACTCCACGGATCCCTTAACACCGGGGAGCTGTTTTTT

D gene: .
V gene: TRBV6-8
clone size: .
J gene: TRBJ1-6
CDR3 protein: CASSYSGGVNSPLHF
CDR3 DNA: TGTGCCAGCAGTTACTCGGGAGGGGTTAATTCACCCCTCCACTTT

D gene: TRBD1
V gene: TRBV7-8
clone size: .
J gene: TRBJ1-1
CDR3 protein: CASSSDRGDTEAFF
CDR3 DNA: TGTGCCAGCAGCTCGGACAGGGGAGACACTGAAGCTTTCTTT

D gene: .
V gene: TRBV28
clone size: .
J gene: TRBJ1-2
CDR3 protein: CASSPGPNYGYTF
CDR3 DNA: TGTGCCAGCAGCCCGGGACCTAACTATGGCTACACCTTC

D gene: .
V gene: TRBV4-1
clone size: .
J gene: TRBJ1-4
CDR3 protein: CASSQGFSGVNEKLFF
CDR3 DNA: TGCGCCAGCAGCCAAGGTTTTAGTGGGGTTAATGAAAAACTGTTTTTT

D gene: TRBD1
V gene: TRBV10-3
clone size: .
J gene: TRBJ2-2
CDR3 protein: CASADRGQGASTGELFF
CDR3 DNA: TGTGCCAGCGCCGACCGGGGCCAGGGGGCAAGCACCGGGGAGCTGTTTTTT

D gene: .
V gene: TRBV7-5
clone size: .
J gene: TRBJ2-2
CDR3 protein: CASSLTGQDTGELFF
CDR3 DNA: TGTGCCAGCAGCTTAACGGGACAGGACACCGGGGAGCTGTTTTTT

D gene: .
V gene: TRBV7-6
clone size: .
J gene: TRBJ2-5
CDR3 protein: CASSLGLIGETQYF
CDR3 DNA: TGTGCCAGCAGCTTAGGCCTTATCGGGGAGACCCAGTACTTC

D gene: .
V gene: TRBV11-3
clone size: .
J gene: TRBJ2-7
CDR3 protein: CASSLGRGQSYEQYF
CDR3 DNA: TGTGCCAGCAGCTTAGGGCGGGGGCAGAGCTACGAGCAGTACTTC

D gene: .
V gene: TRBV11-3
clone size: .
J gene: TRBJ2-2
CDR3 protein: CASSVAVRWDGELFF
CDR3 DNA: TGTGCCAGCAGCGTGGCGGTTCGCTGGGACGGGGAGCTGTTTTTT

D gene: TRBD1
V gene: TRBV19
clone size: few
J gene: TRBJ1-5
CDR3 protein: CASSPHKDRAYQPQHF
CDR3 DNA: TGTGCCAGTAGTCCACACAAGGACAGGGCGTATCAGCCCCAGCATTTT

D gene: TRBD1
V gene: TRBV11-3
clone size: .
J gene: TRBJ2-1
CDR3 protein: CASKLTGQGYNEQFF
CDR3 DNA: TGTGCCAGCAAACTGACGGGACAGGGGTACAATGAGCAGTTCTTC